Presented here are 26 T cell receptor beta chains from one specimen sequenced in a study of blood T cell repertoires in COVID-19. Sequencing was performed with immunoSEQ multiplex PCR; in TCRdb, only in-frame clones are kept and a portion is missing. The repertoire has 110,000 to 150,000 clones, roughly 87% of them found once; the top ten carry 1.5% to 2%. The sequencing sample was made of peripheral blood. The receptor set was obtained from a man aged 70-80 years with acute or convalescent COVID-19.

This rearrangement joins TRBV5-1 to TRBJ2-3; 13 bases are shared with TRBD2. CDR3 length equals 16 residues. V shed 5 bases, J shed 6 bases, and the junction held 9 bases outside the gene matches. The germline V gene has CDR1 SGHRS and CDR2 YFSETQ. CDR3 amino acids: CASSWGLAGSGDTQYF. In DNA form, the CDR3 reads TGCGCCAGCAGTTGGGGACTAGCGGGGTCCGGGGATACGCAGTATTTT.

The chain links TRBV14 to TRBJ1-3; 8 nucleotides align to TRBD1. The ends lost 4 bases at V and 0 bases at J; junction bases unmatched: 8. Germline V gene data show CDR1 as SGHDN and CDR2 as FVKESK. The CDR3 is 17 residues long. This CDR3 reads CASSRTGSSRSGNTIYF. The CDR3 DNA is TGTGCCAGCAGCCGGACAGGGAGTTCGCGCTCTGGAAACACCATATATTTT.

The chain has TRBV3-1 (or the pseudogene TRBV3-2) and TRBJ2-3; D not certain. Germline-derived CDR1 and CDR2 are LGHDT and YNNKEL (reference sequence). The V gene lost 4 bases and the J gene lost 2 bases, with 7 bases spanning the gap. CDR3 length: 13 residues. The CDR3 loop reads CASSRLITDTQYF. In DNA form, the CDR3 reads TGTGCCAGCAGCCGTCTAATCACAGATACGCAGTATTTT.

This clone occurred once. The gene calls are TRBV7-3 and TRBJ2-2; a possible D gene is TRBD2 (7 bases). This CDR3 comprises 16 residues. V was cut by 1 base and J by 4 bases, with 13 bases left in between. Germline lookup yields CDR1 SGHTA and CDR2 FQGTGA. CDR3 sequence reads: CASSLMGGLVTGELFF. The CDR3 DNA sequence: TGTGCCAGCAGCTTAATGGGGGGGCTAGTCACCGGGGAGCTGTTTTTT.

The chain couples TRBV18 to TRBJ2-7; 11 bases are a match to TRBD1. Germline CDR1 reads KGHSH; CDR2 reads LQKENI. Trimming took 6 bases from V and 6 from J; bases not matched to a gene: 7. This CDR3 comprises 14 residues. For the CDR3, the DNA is TGTGCCAGCTCGTCCGGGACAGGGGGTAGCGAGCAGTACTTC. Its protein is CASSSGTGGSEQYF.

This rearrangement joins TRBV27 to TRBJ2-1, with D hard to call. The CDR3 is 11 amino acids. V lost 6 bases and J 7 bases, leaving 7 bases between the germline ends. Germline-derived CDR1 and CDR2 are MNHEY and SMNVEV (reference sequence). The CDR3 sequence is CASRFRNEQFF. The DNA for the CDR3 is TGTGCCAGCAGATTTCGGAATGAGCAGTTCTTC.

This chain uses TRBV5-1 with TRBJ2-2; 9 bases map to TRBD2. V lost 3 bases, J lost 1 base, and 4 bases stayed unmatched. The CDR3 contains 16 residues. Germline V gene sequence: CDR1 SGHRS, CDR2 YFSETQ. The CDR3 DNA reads TGCGCCAGCAGCTATTCAGCGGGGGGGAACACCGGGGAGCTGTTTTTT. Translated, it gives CASSYSAGGNTGELFF. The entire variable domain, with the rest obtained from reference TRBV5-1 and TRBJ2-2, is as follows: KAGVTQTPRYLIKTRGQQVTLSCSPISGHRSVSWYQQTPGQGLQFLFEYFSETQRNKGNFPGRFSGRQFSNSRSEMNVSTLELGDSALYLCASSYSAGGNTGELFFGEGSRLTVL.

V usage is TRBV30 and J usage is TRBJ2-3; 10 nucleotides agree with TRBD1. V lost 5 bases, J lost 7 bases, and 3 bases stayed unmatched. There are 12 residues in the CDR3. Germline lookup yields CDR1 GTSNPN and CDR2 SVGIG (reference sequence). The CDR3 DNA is TGTGCCTGGTCGGACAGGGGGAATACGCAGTATTTT. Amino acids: CAWSDRGNTQYF.

This CDR3 reads CASSLNRGSPLHF. DNA for the CDR3: TGTGCCAGCAGCTTGAACAGGGGTTCACCCCTCCACTTT. V gene TRBV7-9 combines with J gene TRBJ1-6, with 7 bases that match TRBD1. This CDR3 contains 13 residues. CDR1 and CDR2 (germline): SEHNR, FQNEAQ (reference sequence). J lost 9 bases, V lost 3 bases, and 2 bases had no gene match.

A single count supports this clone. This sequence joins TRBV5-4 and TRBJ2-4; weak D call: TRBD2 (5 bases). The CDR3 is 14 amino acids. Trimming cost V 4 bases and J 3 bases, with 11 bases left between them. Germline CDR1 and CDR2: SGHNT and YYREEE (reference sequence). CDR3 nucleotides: TGTGCCAGCAGCCCCTCCGGAGGCAAAAACATTCAGTACTTC. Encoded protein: CASSPSGGKNIQYF.

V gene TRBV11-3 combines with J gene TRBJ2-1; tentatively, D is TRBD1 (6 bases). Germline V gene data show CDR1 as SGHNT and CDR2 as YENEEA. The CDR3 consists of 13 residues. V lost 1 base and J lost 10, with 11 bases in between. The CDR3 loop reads CASSLVTGGEQFF. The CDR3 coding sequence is TGTGCCAGCAGCTTAGTGACAGGAGGAGAGCAGTTCTTC.

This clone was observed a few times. CDR3 bases: TGCGCCAGCAGCCGGATATTTTCCGGGACAGGGTTTGGGCACGAGCAGTACTTC. Residues: CASSRIFSGTGFGHEQYF. The chain couples TRBV4-1 to TRBJ2-7; 9 bases match TRBD1. Germline V CDR1 and CDR2: MGHRA, YSYEKL. The CDR3 totals 18 residues. With V trimmed by 4 bases and J by 5 bases, 18 bases remained unmatched.

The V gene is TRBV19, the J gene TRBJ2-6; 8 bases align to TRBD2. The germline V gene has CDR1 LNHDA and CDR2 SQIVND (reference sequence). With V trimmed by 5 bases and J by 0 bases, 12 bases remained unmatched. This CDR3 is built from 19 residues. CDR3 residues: CASSGGGLRGISGANVLTF. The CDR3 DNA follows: TGTGCCAGTAGTGGCGGGGGGCTGAGGGGAATCTCTGGGGCCAACGTCCTGACTTTC.

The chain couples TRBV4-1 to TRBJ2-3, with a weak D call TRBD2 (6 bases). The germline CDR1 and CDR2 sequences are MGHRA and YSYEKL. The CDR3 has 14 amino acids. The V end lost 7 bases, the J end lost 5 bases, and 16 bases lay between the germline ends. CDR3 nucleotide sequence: TGCGCCAGCACCACTGGGGGGTTCGGAGATACGCAGTATTTT. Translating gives CASTTGGFGDTQYF.

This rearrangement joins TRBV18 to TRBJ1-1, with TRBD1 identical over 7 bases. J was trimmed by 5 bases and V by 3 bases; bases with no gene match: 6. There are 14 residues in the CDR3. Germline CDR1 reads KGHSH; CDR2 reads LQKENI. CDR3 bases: TGTGCCAGCTCACCTCCGACAGGGAGAACTGAAGCTTTCTTT. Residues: CASSPPTGRTEAFF.

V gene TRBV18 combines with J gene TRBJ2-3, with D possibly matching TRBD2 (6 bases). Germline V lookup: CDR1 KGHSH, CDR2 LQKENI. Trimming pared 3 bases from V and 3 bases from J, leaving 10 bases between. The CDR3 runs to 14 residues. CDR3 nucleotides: TGTGCCAGCTCACCGGGCGGGATAACAGATACGCAGTATTTT. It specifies CASSPGGITDTQYF.

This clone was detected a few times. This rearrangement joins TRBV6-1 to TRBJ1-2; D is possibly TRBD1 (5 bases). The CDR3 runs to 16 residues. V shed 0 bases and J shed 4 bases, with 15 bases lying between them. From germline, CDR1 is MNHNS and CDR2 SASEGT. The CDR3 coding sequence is TGTGCCAGCAGTGAAGCGGGGGAGGGCCGGGGCTATGGCTACACCTTC. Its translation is CASSEAGEGRGYGYTF.

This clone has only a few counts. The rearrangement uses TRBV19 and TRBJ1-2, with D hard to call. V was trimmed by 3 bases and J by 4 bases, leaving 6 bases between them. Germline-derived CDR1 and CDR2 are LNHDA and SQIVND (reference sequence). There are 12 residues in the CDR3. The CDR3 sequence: CASSMAAYGYTF. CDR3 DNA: TGTGCCAGTAGTATGGCGGCCTATGGCTACACCTTC.

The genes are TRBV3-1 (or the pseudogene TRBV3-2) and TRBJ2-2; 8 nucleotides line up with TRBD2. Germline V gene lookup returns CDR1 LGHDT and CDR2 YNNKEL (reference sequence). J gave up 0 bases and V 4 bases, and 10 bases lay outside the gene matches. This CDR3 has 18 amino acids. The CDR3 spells CASSPGGLSGANTGELFF. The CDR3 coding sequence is TGTGCCAGCAGCCCGGGGGGGCTAAGCGGGGCGAACACCGGGGAGCTGTTTTTT.

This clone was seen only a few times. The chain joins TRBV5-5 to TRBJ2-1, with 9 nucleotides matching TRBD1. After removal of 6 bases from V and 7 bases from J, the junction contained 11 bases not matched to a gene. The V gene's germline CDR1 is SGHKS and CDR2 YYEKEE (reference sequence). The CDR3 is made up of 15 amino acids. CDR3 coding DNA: TGTGCCAGCACCAAGGACTGGACAGGGGCTAATGAGCAGTTCTTC. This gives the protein CASTKDWTGANEQFF.

CDR3 loop: CASSLQATNEKLFF. As DNA, the CDR3 is TGTGCCAGCAGCCTGCAGGCAACTAATGAAAAACTGTTTTTT. The rearrangement uses TRBV7-9 and TRBJ1-4; D gene unclear. V lost 5 bases to trimming and J lost 0 bases, with 7 bases between them. The CDR3 extends over 14 amino acids. The V gene's germline CDR1 is SEHNR and CDR2 FQNEAQ (reference sequence).

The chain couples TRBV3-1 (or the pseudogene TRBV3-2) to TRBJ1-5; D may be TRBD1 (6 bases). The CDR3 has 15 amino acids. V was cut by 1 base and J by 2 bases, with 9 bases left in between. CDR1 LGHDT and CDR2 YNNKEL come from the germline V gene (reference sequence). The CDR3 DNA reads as TGTGCCAGCAGCCAAGGGTCAGGGGGCAATCAGCCCCAGCATTTT. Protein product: CASSQGSGGNQPQHF.

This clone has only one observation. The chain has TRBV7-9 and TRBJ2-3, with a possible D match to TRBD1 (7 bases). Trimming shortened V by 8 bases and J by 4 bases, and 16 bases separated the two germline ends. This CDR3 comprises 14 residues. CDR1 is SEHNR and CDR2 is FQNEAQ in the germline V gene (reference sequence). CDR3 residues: CASGGTVSADTQYF. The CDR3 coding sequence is TGTGCCAGCGGAGGGACAGTTTCGGCAGATACGCAGTATTTT.

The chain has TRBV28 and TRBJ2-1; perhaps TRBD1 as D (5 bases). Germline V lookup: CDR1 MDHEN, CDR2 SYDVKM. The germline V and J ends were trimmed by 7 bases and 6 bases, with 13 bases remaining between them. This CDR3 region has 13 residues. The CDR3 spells CASTTVRGNEQFF. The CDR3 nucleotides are TGTGCCAGCACAACGGTTAGGGGCAATGAGCAGTTCTTC.

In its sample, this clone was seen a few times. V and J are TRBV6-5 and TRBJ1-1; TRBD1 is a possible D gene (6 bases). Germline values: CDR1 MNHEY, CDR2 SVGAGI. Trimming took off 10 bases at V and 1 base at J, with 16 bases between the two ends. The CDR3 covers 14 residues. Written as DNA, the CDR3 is TGTGCCATTACCCCAGGGGCGACGAACACTGAAGCTTTCTTT. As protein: CAITPGATNTEAFF.

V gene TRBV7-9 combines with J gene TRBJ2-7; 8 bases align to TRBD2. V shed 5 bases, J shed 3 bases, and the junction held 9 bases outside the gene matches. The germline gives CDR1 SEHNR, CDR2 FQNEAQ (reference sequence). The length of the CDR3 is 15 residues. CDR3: CASSAKAGLDYEQYF. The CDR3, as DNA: TGTGCCAGCAGCGCCAAGGCGGGACTAGACTACGAGCAGTACTTC.